This T cell receptor beta chain is drawn from a study of blood T cell repertoires in COVID-19. Germline CDR1 and CDR2: SGHKS and YYEKEE (reference sequence). The CDR3 loop spans 14 amino acids. V was trimmed by 2 bases and J by 3 bases, leaving 12 bases between them. Cohort 3 donors were reported recovered after two negative PCRs, clearance, or symptom resolution. As originally analysed: Amplification of reference gene primers provided the estimated nucleated cell counts. The repertoire was sequenced with immunoSEQ multiplex PCR; TCRdb's copy has only in-frame clones and lacks some. V and J calls and clone size follow that table, whereas D and trimming were derived from the DNA. The table lists a few hundred thousand clones, roughly nine tenths of them singletons.

The sequencing sample was made of PBMCs or T cells enriched from blood (not recorded which). This sequence originates from a man younger than 40 who had recovered from COVID-19. The chain joins TRBV5-5 to TRBJ2-7, with D maybe TRBD1 (5 bases). CDR3 bases: TGTGCCAGCAGCTTAGGGCAGGGTGACTACGAGCAGTACTTC. Amino acid sequence: CASSLGQGDYEQYF.